A selection of T cell receptor beta chains follows, all from one sample in a study of blood T cell repertoires in COVID-19. Generated by immunoSEQ multiplex PCR, the TCRdb table keeps only in-frame clones and is missing some. The repertoire holds 150,000 to 190,000 clones, with about nine tenths as singletons. The sample taken for sequencing was peripheral blood. All receptors derive from a woman aged 70-85 years with acute or convalescent COVID-19. Each CDR3 is given with its conserved first and last residue. The order of the fields is clone size, J gene, D gene, V gene, CDR3 protein, CDR3 DNA. D genes are given only for firm matches. Expanded clones are given a class, and other clones once, few, many or no size at all.

. | TRBJ2-7 | . | TRBV4-3 | CASSRTNTLYEQYF | TGCGCCAGCAGCCGGACTAACACCCTCTACGAGCAGTACTTC
once | TRBJ2-3 | TRBD1 | TRBV27 | CASSLRGPFTDTQYF | TGTGCCAGCAGTTTAAGGGGGCCTTTCACAGATACGCAGTATTTT
. | TRBJ2-1 | . | TRBV11-1 | CASSLAGAPQEFF | TGTGCCAGCAGCTTAGCGGGGGCGCCACAGGAGTTCTTC
. | TRBJ1-2 | TRBD1 | TRBV7-3 | CASSFDGGLTGGYTF | TGTGCCAGCAGCTTTGATGGGGGCTTGACAGGGGGCTACACCTTC
few | TRBJ2-2 | TRBD1 | TRBV2 | CASSVTPDRVMFF | TGTGCCAGCAGCGTCACCCCCGACAGGGTAATGTTTTTT
. | TRBJ2-1 | . | TRBV29-1 | CSVVPRGRNEQFF | TGCAGCGTTGTCCCCAGGGGACGCAATGAGCAGTTCTTC
. | TRBJ1-2 | . | TRBV2 | CASTPGVEGYTF | TGTGCCAGCACTCCGGGGGTTGAGGGCTACACCTTC
. | TRBJ1-2 | . | TRBV19 | CASRDSAKDGYTF | TGTGCCAGTCGCGACAGCGCCAAGGATGGCTACACCTTC
. | TRBJ2-4 | TRBD1 | TRBV2 | CASSYDRVAIQYF | TGTGCCAGCAGTTATGACAGGGTGGCCATTCAGTACTTC
. | TRBJ2-2 | . | TRBV6-2/TRBV6-3 | CASSPLGETTNTGELFF | TGTGCCAGCAGCCCACTGGGAGAAACTACGAACACCGGGGAGCTGTTTTTT
. | TRBJ2-3 | . | TRBV5-1 | CASSPKAGWTVLSTDTQYF | TGCGCCAGCAGCCCTAAAGCCGGATGGACAGTACTCAGCACAGATACGCAGTATTTT
. | TRBJ2-1 | . | TRBV2 | CASSVLGRLRNEQFF | TGTGCCAGCAGTGTATTAGGGAGGTTGAGAAATGAGCAGTTCTTC
. | TRBJ1-2 | . | TRBV19 | CASRPLGKGYPPGYTF | TGTGCCAGTAGGCCCCTCGGGAAGGGTTATCCTCCTGGCTACACCTTC
. | TRBJ2-7 | TRBD1 | TRBV30 | CAWSVRGGTGRHYEQYF | TGTGCCTGGAGTGTACGAGGGGGGACAGGGCGCCACTACGAGCAGTACTTC
. | TRBJ2-2 | TRBD2 | TRBV6-1 | CASSDWGLVGTGELFF | TGTGCCAGCAGTGATTGGGGACTAGTGGGCACCGGGGAGCTGTTTTTT
. | TRBJ2-3 | . | TRBV5-1 | CASSLAIGQFDTQYF | TGCGCCAGCAGCTTGGCTATTGGGCAGTTCGATACGCAGTATTTT
. | TRBJ1-4 | TRBD1 | TRBV5-5 | CASSLAPGGGEKLFF | TGTGCCAGCAGCTTGGCCCCAGGGGGCGGTGAAAAACTGTTTTTT
. | TRBJ1-5 | TRBD1 | TRBV18 | CASSPNPGQTSAQHF | TGTGCCAGCTCACCGAATCCGGGACAGACCTCAGCCCAGCATTTT
. | TRBJ1-6 | TRBD1 | TRBV2 | CASYKGAGSSYNSPLHF | TGTGCCAGCTACAAGGGGGCAGGTAGCTCCTATAATTCACCCCTCCACTTT
. | TRBJ2-1 | . | TRBV5-8 | CASSLQGLTPYNEQFF | TGTGCCAGCAGCTTGCAGGGCCTCACACCCTACAATGAGCAGTTCTTC
. | TRBJ1-1 | . | TRBV5-1 | CASSLRQNTEAFF | TGCGCCAGCAGCTTGAGACAGAACACTGAAGCTTTCTTT
. | TRBJ2-5 | TRBD2 | TRBV10-1 | CATSGLAGKQETQYF | TGCGCCACCTCGGGACTAGCGGGAAAACAAGAGACCCAGTACTTC
. | TRBJ2-3 | . | TRBV6-4 | CASSSRVGAGDTQYF | TGTGCCAGCAGTAGCCGAGTGGGGGCAGGCGATACGCAGTATTTT
. | TRBJ1-6 | TRBD1 | TRBV7-9 | CASSNGQGASPLHF | TGTGCCAGCAGCAACGGACAGGGGGCGTCACCCCTCCACTTT
. | TRBJ2-6 | TRBD1 | TRBV3-1/TRBV3-2 | CASSRTGGVPGANVLTF | TGTGCCAGCAGCCGGACAGGGGGCGTCCCTGGGGCCAACGTCCTGACTTTC
. | TRBJ1-3 | . | TRBV2 | CASSESDRPHSGNTIYF | TGTGCCAGCAGTGAATCAGACAGGCCCCATTCTGGAAACACCATATATTTT
. | TRBJ1-4 | . | TRBV5-6 | CASSSGRGAVTNEKLFF | TGTGCCAGCAGCTCGGGACGCGGGGCCGTCACTAATGAAAAACTGTTTTTT
once | TRBJ2-2 | . | TRBV7-9 | CASSLDNRKTGELFF | TGTGCCAGCAGCTTAGATAACAGGAAGACCGGGGAGCTGTTTTTT
. | TRBJ2-1 | . | TRBV29-1 | CSVARVGGEQFF | TGCAGCGTCGCTAGGGTGGGGGGTGAGCAGTTCTTC
. | TRBJ1-4 | . | TRBV19 | CASSTVTGTNEKLFF | TGTGCCAGTAGTACCGTCACAGGAACTAATGAAAAACTGTTTTTT
. | TRBJ1-1 | TRBD1 | TRBV3-1/TRBV3-2 | CASSPANLPGQKAFF | TGTGCCAGCAGCCCAGCTAATCTCCCGGGACAGAAAGCTTTCTTT
. | TRBJ1-1 | . | TRBV7-6 | CASERTESTNTEAFF | TGTGCCAGCGAAAGGACAGAGTCCACGAACACTGAAGCTTTCTTT
. | TRBJ1-1 | TRBD1 | TRBV7-9 | CASTSQGTGRNTEAFF | TGTGCCAGCACCTCCCAGGGGACAGGGAGGAACACTGAAGCTTTCTTT
. | TRBJ1-1 | . | TRBV6-6 | CASSPPGGKEAFF | TGTGCCAGCAGTCCTCCGGGGGGCAAAGAGGCTTTCTTT
. | TRBJ2-5 | . | TRBV19 | CASSIDLGRVGETQYF | TGTGCCAGTAGTATAGATCTCGGCAGGGTGGGGGAGACCCAGTACTTC
. | TRBJ1-5 | . | TRBV7-9 | CASSLAGGNQPQHF | TGTGCCAGCAGCTTAGCAGGGGGCAATCAGCCCCAGCATTTT
. | TRBJ1-4 | TRBD1 | TRBV7-2 | CASSRGGTGGASGKLFF | TGTGCCAGCAGCAGAGGCGGGACAGGGGGCGCATCCGGAAAACTGTTTTTT
. | TRBJ1-2 | . | TRBV3-1/TRBV3-2 | CASSQARGIGGYTF | TGTGCCAGCAGCCAAGCCAGAGGAATCGGTGGCTACACCTTC
. | TRBJ1-1 | . | TRBV18 | CASSPGGSNTEAFF | TGTGCCAGCTCACCGGGGGGGTCGAACACTGAAGCTTTCTTT
. | TRBJ1-2 | . | TRBV7-2 | CASSLDSANYGYTF | TGTGCCAGCAGCTTGGACAGCGCTAACTATGGCTACACCTTC
. | TRBJ1-5 | . | TRBV19 | CASSMRKGRGSIGNQPQHF | TGTGCCAGTAGTATGAGGAAAGGCAGGGGCTCTATTGGCAATCAGCCCCAGCATTTT
. | TRBJ1-2 | TRBD1 | TRBV7-2 | CASSSLGQGIRGTF | TGTGCCAGCAGCTCCCTGGGACAGGGAATCAGGGGCACCTTC
. | TRBJ2-3 | TRBD1 | TRBV6-1 | CASSEGGGQGWPDTQYF | TGTGCCAGCAGTGAAGGTGGGGGACAGGGGTGGCCAGATACGCAGTATTTT
. | TRBJ2-1 | TRBD2 | TRBV7-8 | CASSLDRTSGNEQFF | TGTGCCAGCAGCTTAGACAGGACTAGTGGGAATGAGCAGTTCTTC
. | TRBJ1-2 | . | TRBV4-1 | CASSPYSGGFGYTF | TGCGCCAGCAGCCCCTACAGTGGTGGGTTTGGCTACACCTTC
. | TRBJ2-5 | . | TRBV11-2 | CASSQRLEGETQYF | TGTGCCAGCAGCCAAAGACTAGAGGGAGAGACCCAGTACTTC
. | TRBJ1-2 | TRBD1 | TRBV30 | CAWRTGTVDNYGYTF | TGTGCCTGGAGAACTGGGACAGTCGACAACTATGGCTACACCTTC
. | TRBJ2-5 | . | TRBV7-2 | CASSLEGGQTQYF | TGTGCCAGCAGCTTAGAAGGGGGTCAGACCCAGTACTTC